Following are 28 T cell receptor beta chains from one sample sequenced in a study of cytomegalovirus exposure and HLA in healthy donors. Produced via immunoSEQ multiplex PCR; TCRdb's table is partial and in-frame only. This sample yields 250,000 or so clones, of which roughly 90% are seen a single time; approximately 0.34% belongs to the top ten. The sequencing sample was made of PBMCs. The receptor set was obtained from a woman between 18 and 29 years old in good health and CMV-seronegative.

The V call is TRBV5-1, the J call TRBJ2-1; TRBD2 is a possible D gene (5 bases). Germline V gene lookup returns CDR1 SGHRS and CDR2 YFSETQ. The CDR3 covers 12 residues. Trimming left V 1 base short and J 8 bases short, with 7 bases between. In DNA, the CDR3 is TGCGCCAGCAGCTTGCCGGGATATGAGCAGTTCTTC. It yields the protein CASSLPGYEQFF.

DNA of the CDR3: TGTGCAAGTCGCTTTCGACTAGCGGGGGGAACTGAGACCCAGTACTTC. It is translated as CASRFRLAGGTETQYF. The V call is TRBV12-2, the J call TRBJ2-5; the tabulated D call, TRBD2, remains unverified against the DNA. TRBV12-2 is an annotated pseudogene. This CDR3 has 16 residues.

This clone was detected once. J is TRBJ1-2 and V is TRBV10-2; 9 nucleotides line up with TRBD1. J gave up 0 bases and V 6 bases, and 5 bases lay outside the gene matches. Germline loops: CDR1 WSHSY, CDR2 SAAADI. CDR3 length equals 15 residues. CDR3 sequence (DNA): TGCGCCAGCAGGATCCGGACAGGGGCTAACTATGGCTACACCTTC. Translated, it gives CASRIRTGANYGYTF.

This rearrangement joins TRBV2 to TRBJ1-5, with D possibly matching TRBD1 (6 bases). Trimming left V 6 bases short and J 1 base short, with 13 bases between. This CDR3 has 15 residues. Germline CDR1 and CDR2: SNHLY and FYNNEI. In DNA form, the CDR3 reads TGTGCCAGCAGGGACAGCCTTCAAAGCAATCAGCCCCAGCATTTT. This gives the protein CASRDSLQSNQPQHF. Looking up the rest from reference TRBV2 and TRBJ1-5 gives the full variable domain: EPEVTQTPSHQVTQMGQEVILRCVPISNHLYFYWYRQILGQKVEFLVSFYNNEISEKSEIFDDQFSVERPDGSNFTLKIRSTKLEDSAMYFCASRDSLQSNQPQHFGDGTRLSIL.

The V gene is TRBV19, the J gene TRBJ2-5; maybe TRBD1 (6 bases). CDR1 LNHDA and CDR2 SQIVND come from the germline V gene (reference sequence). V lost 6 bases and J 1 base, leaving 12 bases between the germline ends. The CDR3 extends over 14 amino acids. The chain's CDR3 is CASSSGQPQETQYF. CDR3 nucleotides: TGTGCCAGTAGCTCAGGACAGCCCCAAGAGACCCAGTACTTC. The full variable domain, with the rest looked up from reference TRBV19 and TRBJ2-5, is DGGITQSPKYLFRKEGQNVTLSCEQNLNHDAMYWYRQDPGQGLRLIYYSQIVNDFQKGDIAEGYSVSREKKESFPLTVTSAQKNPTAFYLCASSSGQPQETQYFGPGTRLLVL.

For the CDR3, the DNA is TGTGCCAGCAGTCCTAGGGGTCCCTACCATGGCTACACCTTC. It specifies CASSPRGPYHGYTF. The genes are TRBV6-5 and TRBJ1-2, with D tentatively TRBD1 (5 bases). Trimming removed 5 bases from V and 6 bases from J, with 16 bases in between. Germline V lookup: CDR1 MNHEY, CDR2 SVGAGI. The CDR3 covers 14 residues.

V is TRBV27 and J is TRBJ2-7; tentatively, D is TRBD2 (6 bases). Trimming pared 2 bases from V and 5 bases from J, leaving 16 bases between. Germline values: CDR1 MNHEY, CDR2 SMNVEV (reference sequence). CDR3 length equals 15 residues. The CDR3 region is CASSLRGFKGNEQYF. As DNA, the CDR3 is TGTGCCAGCAGTTTACGGGGGTTTAAGGGTAACGAGCAGTACTTC.

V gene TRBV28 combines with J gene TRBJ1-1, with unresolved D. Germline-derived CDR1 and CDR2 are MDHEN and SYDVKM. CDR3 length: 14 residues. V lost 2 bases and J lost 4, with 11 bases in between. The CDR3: CASSLLQSGTEAFF. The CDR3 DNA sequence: TGTGCCAGCAGTTTACTGCAGTCGGGCACTGAAGCTTTCTTT.

The CDR3 DNA follows: TGTGCCAGCAGCGGTAACAGGGGGGTCCACTATGGCTACACCTTC. As protein: CASSGNRGVHYGYTF. This chain links TRBV9 with TRBJ1-2; TRBD1 matches 8 bases. Germline V lookup: CDR1 SGDLS, CDR2 YYNGEE. After removal of 3 bases from V and 3 bases from J, the junction contained 7 bases not matched to a gene. This CDR3 is built from 15 residues.

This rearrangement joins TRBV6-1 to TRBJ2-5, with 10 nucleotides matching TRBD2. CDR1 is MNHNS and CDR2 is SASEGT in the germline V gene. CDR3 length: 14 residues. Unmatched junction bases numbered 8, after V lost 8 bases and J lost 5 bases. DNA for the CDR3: TGTGCCAGCCGCGGAGCGGGGGGGCGTGAGACCCAGTACTTC. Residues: CASRGAGGRETQYF.

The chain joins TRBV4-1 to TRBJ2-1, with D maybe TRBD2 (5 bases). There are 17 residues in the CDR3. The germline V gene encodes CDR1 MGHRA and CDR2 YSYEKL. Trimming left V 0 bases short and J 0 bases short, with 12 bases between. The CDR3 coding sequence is TGCGCCAGCAGCCAAGAATGGCGGGCCAGCTCCTACAATGAGCAGTTCTTC. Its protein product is CASSQEWRASSYNEQFF.

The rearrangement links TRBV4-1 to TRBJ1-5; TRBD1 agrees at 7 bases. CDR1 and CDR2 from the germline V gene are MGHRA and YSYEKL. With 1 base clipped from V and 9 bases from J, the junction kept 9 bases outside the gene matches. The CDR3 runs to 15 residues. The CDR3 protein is CASSQGRQGGTPQHF. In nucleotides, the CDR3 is TGCGCCAGCAGCCAAGGGCGACAGGGTGGCACGCCCCAGCATTTT.

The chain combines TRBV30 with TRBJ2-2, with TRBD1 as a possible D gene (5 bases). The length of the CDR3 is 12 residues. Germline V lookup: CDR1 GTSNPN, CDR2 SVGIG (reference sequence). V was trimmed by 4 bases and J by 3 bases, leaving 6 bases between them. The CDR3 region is CAWTGYTGELFF. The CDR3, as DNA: TGTGCCTGGACAGGGTACACCGGGGAGCTGTTTTTT.

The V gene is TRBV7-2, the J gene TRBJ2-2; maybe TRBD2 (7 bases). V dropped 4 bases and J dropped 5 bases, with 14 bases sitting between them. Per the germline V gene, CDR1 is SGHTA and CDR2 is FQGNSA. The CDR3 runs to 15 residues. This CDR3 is CASSWSGGPTGELFF. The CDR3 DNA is TGTGCCAGCAGCTGGTCGGGGGGCCCAACCGGGGAGCTGTTTTTT.

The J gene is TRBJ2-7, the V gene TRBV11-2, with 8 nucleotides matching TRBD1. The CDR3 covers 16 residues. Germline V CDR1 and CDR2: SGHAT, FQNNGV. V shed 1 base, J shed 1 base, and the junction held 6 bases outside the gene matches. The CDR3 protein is CASSLGRTGMSYEQYV. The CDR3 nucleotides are TGTGCCAGCAGCTTAGGAAGGACAGGGATGTCCTACGAGCAGTACGTC.

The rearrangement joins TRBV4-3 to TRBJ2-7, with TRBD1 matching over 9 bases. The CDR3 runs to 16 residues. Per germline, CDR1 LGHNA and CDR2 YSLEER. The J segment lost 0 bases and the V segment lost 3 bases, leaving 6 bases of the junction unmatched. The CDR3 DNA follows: TGCGCCAGCAGCCAGAATCCGGGACAGGGCTCCTACGAGCAGTACTTC. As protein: CASSQNPGQGSYEQYF.

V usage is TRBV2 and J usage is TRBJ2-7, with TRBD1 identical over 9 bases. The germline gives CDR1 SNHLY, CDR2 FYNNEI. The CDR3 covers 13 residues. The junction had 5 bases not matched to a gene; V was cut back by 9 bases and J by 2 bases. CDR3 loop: CASFGTGTYEQYF. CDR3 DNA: TGTGCCAGTTTCGGGACAGGGACCTACGAGCAGTACTTC.

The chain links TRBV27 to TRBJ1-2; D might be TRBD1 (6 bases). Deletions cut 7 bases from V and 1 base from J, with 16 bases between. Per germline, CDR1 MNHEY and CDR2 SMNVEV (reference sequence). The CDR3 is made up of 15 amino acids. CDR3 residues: CASNPVGDINYGYTF. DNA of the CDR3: TGTGCCAGCAATCCAGTAGGGGACATTAACTATGGCTACACCTTC.

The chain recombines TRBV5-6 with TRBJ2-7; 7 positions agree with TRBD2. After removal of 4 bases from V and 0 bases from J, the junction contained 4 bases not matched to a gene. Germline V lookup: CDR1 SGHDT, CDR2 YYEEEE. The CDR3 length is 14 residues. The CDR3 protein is CASSVGGSSYEQYF. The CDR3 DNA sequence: TGTGCCAGCAGCGTCGGGGGGAGCTCCTACGAGCAGTACTTC.

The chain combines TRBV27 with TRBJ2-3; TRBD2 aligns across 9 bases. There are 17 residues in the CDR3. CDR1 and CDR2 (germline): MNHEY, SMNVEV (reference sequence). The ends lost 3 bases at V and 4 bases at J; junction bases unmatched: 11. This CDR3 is CASSFATLAGLADTQYF. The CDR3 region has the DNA TGTGCCAGCAGTTTCGCGACACTAGCGGGTTTGGCAGATACGCAGTATTTT.

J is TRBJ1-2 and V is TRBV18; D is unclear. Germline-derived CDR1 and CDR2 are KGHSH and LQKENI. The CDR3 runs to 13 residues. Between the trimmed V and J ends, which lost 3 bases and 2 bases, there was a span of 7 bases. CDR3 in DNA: TGTGCCAGCTCACCTGACAAGAACTATGGCTACACCTTC. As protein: CASSPDKNYGYTF.

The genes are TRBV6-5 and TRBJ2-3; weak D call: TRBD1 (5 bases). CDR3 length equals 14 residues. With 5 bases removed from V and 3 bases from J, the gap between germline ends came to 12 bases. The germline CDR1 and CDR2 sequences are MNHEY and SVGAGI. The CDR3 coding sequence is TGTGCCAGCAGTCCCCTAAGGGGAACAGATACGCAGTATTTT. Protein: CASSPLRGTDTQYF.

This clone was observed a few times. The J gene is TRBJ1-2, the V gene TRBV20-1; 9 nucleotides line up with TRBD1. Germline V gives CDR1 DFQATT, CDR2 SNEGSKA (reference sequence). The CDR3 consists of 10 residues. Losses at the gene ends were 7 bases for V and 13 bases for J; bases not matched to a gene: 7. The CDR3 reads CSVRQGGRTF. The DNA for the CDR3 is TGCAGTGTTCGACAGGGGGGACGCACCTTC.

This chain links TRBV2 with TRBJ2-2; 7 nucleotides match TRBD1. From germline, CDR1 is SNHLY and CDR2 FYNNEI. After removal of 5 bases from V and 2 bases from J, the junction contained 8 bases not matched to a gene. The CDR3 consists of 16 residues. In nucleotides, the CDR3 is TGTGCCAGCAGTCACCAAGGGACAGAAAACACCGGGGAGCTGTTTTTT. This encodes CASSHQGTENTGELFF.

The DNA of the CDR3 is TGTGCCAGCAGCCCCGGCGGCAGGAGGGATGGCTACACCTTC. It codes for CASSPGGRRDGYTF. This chain connects TRBV11-1 to TRBJ1-2; D unresolved. This CDR3 spans 14 amino acids. Trimming took 5 bases from V and 6 from J, leaving 16 bases between them. Looked up from germline, CDR1 is SGHAT and CDR2 is FQDESV (reference sequence).

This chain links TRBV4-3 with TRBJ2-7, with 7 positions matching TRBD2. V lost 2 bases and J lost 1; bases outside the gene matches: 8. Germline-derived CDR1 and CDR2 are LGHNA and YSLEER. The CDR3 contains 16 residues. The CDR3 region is CASSQTASGRSYEQYF. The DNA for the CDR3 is TGCGCCAGCAGCCAAACTGCTAGCGGAAGATCCTACGAGCAGTACTTC.

The CDR3 is CASSQDFGIVTDTQYF. The CDR3 nucleotides are TGCGCCAGCAGCCAAGATTTCGGGATAGTCACAGATACGCAGTATTTT. The J gene is TRBJ2-3, the V gene TRBV4-3; a possible D gene is TRBD2 (5 bases). The ends were cut back, 0 bases at V and 2 bases at J, with 12 bases in the middle. Looked up from germline, CDR1 is LGHNA and CDR2 is YSLEER. The CDR3 consists of 16 residues.

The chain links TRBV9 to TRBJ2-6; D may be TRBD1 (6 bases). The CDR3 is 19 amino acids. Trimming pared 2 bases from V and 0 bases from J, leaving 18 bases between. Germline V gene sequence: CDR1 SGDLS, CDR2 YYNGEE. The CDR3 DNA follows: TGTGCCAGCAGCGTTACGCGCGCCCAGGGGCCCTCTGGGGCCAACGTCCTGACTTTC. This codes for CASSVTRAQGPSGANVLTF. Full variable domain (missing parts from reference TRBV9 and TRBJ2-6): DSGVTQTPKHLITATGQRVTLRCSPRSGDLSVYWYQQSLDQGLQFLIQYYNGEERAKGNILERFSAQQFPDLHSELNLSSLELGDSALYFCASSVTRAQGPSGANVLTFGAGSRLTVL.